This TCR beta chain was sequenced during a study of molecular identifiers for immune sequencing clone quantification. Germline loops: CDR1 LNHDA, CDR2 SQIVND (reference sequence). The CDR3 runs to 14 residues. Trimming took off 3 bases at V and 1 base at J, with 7 bases between the two ends. Ten or more counts support this clonotype. One entry per CDR3 protein results from TCRdb running MiXCR on the PCR reads. This sample carries about 65,000 distinct CDR3 sequences, approximately 18% of them seen once, and the ten largest clones take roughly 1.5%. The sequence came from a human donor in good health. Some libraries in this study had Jurkat cell RNA spiked in. Material for sequencing was naive CD8+ T cells from blood, with Jurkat cell RNA spiked in. Subset given: FACS-sorted CD8+CD4-CCR7+CD45RA+ naive T cells. This chain uses TRBV19 with TRBJ1-5; D not certain. The CDR3 region is CASSIRISNQPQHF. The CDR3 DNA reads TGTGCCAGTAGTATCCGGATAAGCAATCAGCCCCAGCATTTT. The full variable domain, rest sourced from reference TRBV19 and TRBJ1-5, is DGGITQSPKYLFRKEGQNVTLSCEQNLNHDAMYWYRQDPGQGLRLIYYSQIVNDFQKGDIAEGYSVSREKKESFPLTVTSAQKNPTAFYLCASSIRISNQPQHFGDGTRLSIL.